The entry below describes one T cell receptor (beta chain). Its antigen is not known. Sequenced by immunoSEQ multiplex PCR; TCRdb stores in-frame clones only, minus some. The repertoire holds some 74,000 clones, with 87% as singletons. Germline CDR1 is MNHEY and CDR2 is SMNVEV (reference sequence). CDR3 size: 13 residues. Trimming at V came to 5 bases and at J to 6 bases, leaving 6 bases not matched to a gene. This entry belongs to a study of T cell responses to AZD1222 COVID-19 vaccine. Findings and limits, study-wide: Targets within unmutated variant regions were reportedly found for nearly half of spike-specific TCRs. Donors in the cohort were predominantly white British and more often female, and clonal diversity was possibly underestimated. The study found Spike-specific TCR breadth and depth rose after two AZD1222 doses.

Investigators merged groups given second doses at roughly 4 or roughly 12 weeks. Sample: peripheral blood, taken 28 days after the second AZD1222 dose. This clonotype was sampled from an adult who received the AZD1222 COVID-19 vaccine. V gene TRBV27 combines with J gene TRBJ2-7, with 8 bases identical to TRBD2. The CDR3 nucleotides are TGTGCCAGCAGTGCAGCGGGAGAACGCGAGCAGTACTTC. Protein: CASSAAGEREQYF.